These 4 T cell receptor beta chains were all obtained from the same sample, sequenced in a study of T cell repertoires in cytomegalovirus infection. TCRdb ran MiXCR on the reads and lists one entry per CDR3 protein. The sample gives hundreds of thousands of distinct CDR3 sequences, roughly 33% of which show up once; about 18% is in the top ten. The antigens of these receptors remain unknown. This material consisted of cultured PBMCs, taken from culture after CMV antigen stimulation. The receptors derive from a human donor in good health (CMV status not recorded). Some clones in this sample may be carry-over from other donors' samples.

The genes are TRBV27 and TRBJ2-7, with 8 bases identical to TRBD1. Germline V gene data show CDR1 as MNHEY and CDR2 as SMNVEV (reference sequence). Losses at the gene ends were 6 bases for V and 6 bases for J; bases not matched to a gene: 10. The CDR3 sequence is 14 residues long. The CDR3 nucleotides read TGTGCCAGCAGCCATGGACAGGGTGTTTCCGAGCAGTACTTC. This codes for CASSHGQGVSEQYF.

The rearrangement joins TRBV20-1 to TRBJ2-1; no definite D call. The CDR3 has 14 residues. V lost 3 bases and J 10 bases, leaving 19 bases between the germline ends. Germline CDR1 reads DFQATT; CDR2 reads SNEGSKA (reference sequence). The CDR3 is CSASRSEIQGEQFF. CDR3 nucleotides: TGCAGTGCTAGTAGGTCGGAGATACAAGGGGAGCAGTTCTTC.

This clonotype was seen repeatedly, ten times or more. The chain couples TRBV7-2 to TRBJ1-4; D perhaps matches TRBD1 (5 bases). The V and J ends lost 8 bases and 6 bases respectively, with 13 bases between them. CDR3 size: 13 residues. Germline CDR1 is SGHTA and CDR2 is FQGNSA. This chain's CDR3 is CASSRGFDEKLFF. The CDR3 DNA reads as TGTGCCAGCTCAAGGGGTTTTGATGAAAAACTGTTTTTT.

This clonotype was recorded a few times. The chain carries TRBV12-3 or TRBV12-4 and TRBJ2-5; D is possibly TRBD1 (7 bases). V was clipped by 6 bases and J by 4 bases, with 21 bases between them. The CDR3 is 16 residues long. DNA of the CDR3: TGTGCCAGCAGCCCTGGAGGGGGCGCGACGAGAGAGACCCAGTACTTC. Translation: CASSPGGGATRETQYF.